This TCR beta chain was retrieved from a study of blood T cells in healthy people across ages. General observations from the study: Long-lived and aged donors differed, with more naive CD4+ cells and higher diversity in the long-lived. Naive T cell percentage strongly correlated with TCR beta diversity. Diversity figures derived from one million T cells were judged to underestimate the true value.

The CDR3 is 13 residues long. Germline lookup yields CDR1 DFQATT and CDR2 SNEGSKA (reference sequence). The trim removed 6 bases at V and 7 bases at J, leaving 4 bases unmatched. A second PCR of about 6 to 11 cycles used a sample-barcoded 5' primer and a J-beta primer mix. TCRdb used MiXCR to reprocess the 5' RACE reads, holding one entry per CDR3 protein. Of 890,000 or so distinct CDR3 sequences listed, 62% were seen once; the top ten hold about 30%. Remarks on this clonotype: What it binds is not known.

This chain uses TRBV20-1 with TRBJ2-1; TRBD2 aligns across 12 bases. The receptor was isolated from a man aged 25-40 years in good health. The sequencing sample was made of blood. Here the CDR3 DNA reads TGCAGTGCCCCCGGGACTAGCGGGAATGAGCAGTTCTTC. This encodes CSAPGTSGNEQFF.